This TCR beta chain is from a study of cytomegalovirus exposure and HLA in healthy donors. Study-wide points: Rates of TCR association differed by HLA locus in a later analysis, with DRB1 highest and HLA-C lowest. Excluded: some indistinguishable V segments such as TRBV6-2 and TRBV6-3.

As concerns this clone: Antigen unknown.

The germline CDR1 and CDR2 sequences are SGHDT and YYEEEE. The CDR3 consists of 11 residues. V was shortened by 0 bases and J by 13 bases, with 10 bases between the two germline ends. A multiplex PCR was run with 60 Vbeta primers and 13 Jbeta primers. Sequencing used immunoSEQ multiplex PCR; TCRdb keeps in-frame clones, though not all of them. Found here are about 110,000 clones, 76% of them singletons; the top ten hold over 7%. The V gene is TRBV5-6, the J gene TRBJ1-2; D is perhaps TRBD1 (5 bases). Sample: PBMCs. The clonotype comes from a woman between 50 and 59 years old in good health and CMV-seropositive. The CDR3 spells CASSLGGVCTF. In DNA, the CDR3 is TGTGCCAGCAGCTTGGGGGGCGTGTGCACCTTC.